Shown below are 6 T cell receptor beta chains from a single sample sequenced in a study of blood T cells in healthy people across ages. A second PCR, run for about 7 to 11 cycles, used a sample-barcoded 5' primer plus a J-beta primer mix. TCRdb reprocessed the 5' RACE reads with MiXCR, giving one entry per CDR3 protein. The repertoire holds 1.5 million to 2 million distinct CDR3 sequences, 25% to 30% seen once, with 7.7% in the top ten. Input material: blood. These receptor sequences come from a woman in her 30s in good health.

This clonotype was seen a handful of times. The genes are TRBV28 and TRBJ2-4, with 9 bases fitting TRBD1. Germline lookup yields CDR1 MDHEN and CDR2 SYDVKM. The V segment lost 5 bases and the J segment 8 bases; nucleotides outside the gene matches: 10. The CDR3 contains 15 residues. CDR3 DNA: TGTGCCAGCAGTCCGACCGACAGGGGGGGAGACATTCAGTACTTC. This sequence encodes CASSPTDRGGDIQYF.

The V gene is TRBV5-1, the J gene TRBJ1-6; the D is unclear. CDR3 size: 15 residues. Trimming pared 4 bases from V and 7 bases from J, leaving 15 bases between. The germline V gene encodes CDR1 SGHRS and CDR2 YFSETQ. The CDR3 DNA reads TGCGCCAGCAGCCCGAAGGGAACTGAGAATTCACCCCTCCACTTT. This gives the protein CASSPKGTENSPLHF.

This chain connects TRBV28 to TRBJ2-1; TRBD2 matches at 8 bases. Germline loops: CDR1 MDHEN, CDR2 SYDVKM. This CDR3 spans 17 amino acids. V dropped 3 bases and J dropped 7; count of bases not matched to a gene: 14. CDR3: CASSLTGGDNLRNEQFF. Written as DNA, the CDR3 is TGTGCCAGCAGTTTGACGGGGGGGGATAATCTCAGGAATGAGCAGTTCTTC.

In its sample, this clonotype was seen a few times. The chain carries TRBV13 and TRBJ1-4, with TRBD1 matching 10 bases. From germline, CDR1 is PRHDT and CDR2 FYEKMQ (reference sequence). After removal of 5 bases from V and 7 bases from J, the junction contained 7 bases not matched to a gene. The CDR3 has 15 residues. This CDR3 is CASSTRDRGGEKLFF. CDR3 sequence (DNA): TGTGCCAGCAGCACCCGGGACAGGGGAGGTGAAAAACTGTTTTTT.

This clonotype was detected many times. The V and J genes are TRBV12-3 or TRBV12-4 and TRBJ1-2, with TRBD1 as a possible D gene (5 bases). CDR3 length: 13 residues. With 6 bases removed from V and 4 bases from J, the gap between germline ends came to 12 bases. The CDR3 nucleotides read TGTGCCAGCAGCTTAACGGGGGGCTATGGCTACACCTTC. Residues: CASSLTGGYGYTF.

This chain connects TRBV27 to TRBJ2-1; no firm D call. The germline V gene has CDR1 MNHEY and CDR2 SMNVEV (reference sequence). This CDR3 contains 13 residues. Trimming removed 2 bases from V and 9 bases from J, with 11 bases in between. The CDR3 DNA reads as TGTGCCAGCAGTTTACAGCTTTGGGGTGAGCAGTTCTTC. Its protein is CASSLQLWGEQFF.